The next 28 T cell receptor beta chains were all read from a single sample in a study of T cell repertoires in cytomegalovirus infection. Their cognate antigens are unknown. Via MiXCR, TCRdb re-called the reads, giving one row per CDR3 protein. This sample yields 380,000 or so distinct CDR3 sequences, of which roughly 34% are seen a single time; about 13% belongs to the top ten. The specimen was cultured PBMCs, collected from culture after CMV antigen stimulation. These receptors originate from a human donor in good health (CMV status not recorded). Some clones in this sample may be carry-over from other donors' samples.

This clonotype was seen a handful of times. V and J are TRBV30 and TRBJ2-7; TRBD2 might be the D (6 bases). CDR1 and CDR2 from the germline V gene are GTSNPN and SVGIG (reference sequence). The CDR3 consists of 12 residues. V dropped 5 bases and J dropped 5 bases, with 13 bases sitting between them. The CDR3 region is CAWGTSFHEQYF. In nucleotides, the CDR3 is TGTGCCTGGGGTACTAGCTTCCACGAGCAGTACTTC.

This clonotype was seen once. V and J are TRBV20-1 and TRBJ2-1, with 8 bases lining up with TRBD2. This CDR3 comprises 14 residues. From germline, CDR1 is DFQATT and CDR2 SNEGSKA (reference sequence). With 6 bases clipped from V and 3 bases from J, the junction kept 7 bases outside the gene matches. The CDR3 spells CSAVLAGGYNEQFF. The DNA of the CDR3 is TGCAGTGCGGTTTTGGCGGGAGGCTACAATGAGCAGTTCTTC.

This clonotype appeared a few times. This CDR3 is CASSRRLKRDTEAFF. DNA for the CDR3: TGTGCCAGCAGTCGCCGACTTAAGAGGGACACTGAAGCTTTCTTT. The J gene is TRBJ1-1, the V gene TRBV6-2 or TRBV6-3; D is unclear. V was cut by 5 bases and J by 3 bases, with 16 bases left in between. The CDR3 totals 15 residues. CDR1 is MNHEY, CDR2 SVGEGT, per germline.

The chain has TRBV12-3 or TRBV12-4 and TRBJ2-2; D is perhaps TRBD1 or TRBD2 (5 bases each). V lost 7 bases and J lost 2, with 11 bases in between. This CDR3 contains 14 residues. CDR3: CASKTGTNTGELFF. In DNA form, the CDR3 reads TGTGCCAGCAAAACCGGGACCAACACCGGGGAGCTGTTTTTT.

The chain carries TRBV5-4 and TRBJ1-2, with 8 bases aligning to TRBD1. The CDR3 is 15 residues long. The germline V gene has CDR1 SGHNT and CDR2 YYREEE (reference sequence). V was pared by 1 base and J by 8 bases, with 10 bases of the junction left unmatched. The CDR3 loop is CASSLPGQGKNGYTF. The CDR3 nucleotides are TGTGCCAGCAGCTTGCCCGGACAGGGAAAAAACGGCTACACCTTC.

This clonotype has only a few counts. The chain links TRBV7-9 to TRBJ2-1, with 9 bases lining up with TRBD1. Germline trimming cut 6 bases from V and 8 bases from J; bases unmatched to any gene: 5. Germline assignment: CDR1 SEHNR and CDR2 FQNEAQ (reference sequence). This CDR3 spans 13 amino acids. Here the CDR3 reads CASSSQGAHEQFF. As DNA, the CDR3 is TGTGCCAGCAGTTCACAGGGGGCCCATGAGCAGTTCTTC.

The chain carries TRBV6-2 or TRBV6-3 and TRBJ2-1; a possible D gene is TRBD1 (7 bases). Germline assignment: CDR1 MNHEY and CDR2 SVGEGT. V lost 0 bases to trimming and J lost 5 bases, with 14 bases between them. CDR3 length equals 16 residues. The CDR3 loop reads CASSYSTGRRHNEQFF. CDR3 DNA: TGTGCCAGCAGTTACTCGACAGGGAGGCGGCACAATGAGCAGTTCTTC.

Ten or more counts support this clonotype. The chain uses TRBV7-2 and TRBJ1-1, with TRBD1 as a possible D gene (6 bases). This CDR3 has 14 residues. CDR1 is SGHTA and CDR2 is FQGNSA in the germline V gene. V shed 5 bases and J shed 6 bases, with 16 bases lying between them. The CDR3 here is CASSPLPGVAEAFF. The CDR3 DNA reads TGTGCCAGCAGCCCCCTCCCAGGGGTGGCTGAAGCTTTCTTT.

This clonotype was recorded many times. V gene TRBV20-1 combines with J gene TRBJ2-5; 11 bases agree with TRBD2. The CDR3 covers 17 residues. Germline values: CDR1 DFQATT, CDR2 SNEGSKA (reference sequence). Trimming at V came to 0 bases and at J to 4 bases, leaving 10 bases not matched to a gene. The CDR3 sequence is CSARDPRPTSGVETQYF. The CDR3 DNA reads TGCAGTGCTAGAGATCCGAGACCGACTAGCGGGGTAGAGACCCAGTACTTC.

The chain recombines TRBV4-1 with TRBJ2-5; TRBD1 aligns across 8 bases. The CDR3 contains 16 residues. V was clipped by 0 bases and J by 5 bases; unmatched bases: 8. Germline V gives CDR1 MGHRA, CDR2 YSYEKL. CDR3 protein: CASSQEGAGTGETQYF. The CDR3 DNA follows: TGCGCCAGCAGCCAAGAAGGGGCCGGGACAGGTGAGACCCAGTACTTC.

The table lists this clonotype with many counts. The rearrangement uses TRBV7-8 and TRBJ1-5; no clear D. V lost 3 bases, J lost 0 bases, and 12 bases lay in between. The CDR3 runs 16 residues. CDR1 and CDR2 (germline): SGHVS, FQNEAQ. DNA of the CDR3: TGTGCCAGCAGCTTTGGGAGTAGGGATAGCAATCAGCCCCAGCATTTT. Translated, it gives CASSFGSRDSNQPQHF.

The rearrangement links TRBV6-1 to TRBJ1-5; D call uncertain. Trimming took 5 bases from V and 3 from J, leaving 17 bases between them. This CDR3 comprises 16 residues. Germline lookup yields CDR1 MNHNS and CDR2 SASEGT. The CDR3 region is CASSYWPPQLNQPQHF. The DNA for the CDR3 is TGTGCCAGCAGTTATTGGCCCCCACAGCTCAATCAGCCCCAGCATTTT.

This clonotype has just a few counts. The chain has TRBV29-1 and TRBJ2-1; 13 nucleotides match TRBD2. This CDR3 region has 14 residues. V lost 5 bases, J lost 4 bases, and 2 bases stayed unmatched. Germline V gene lookup returns CDR1 SQVTM and CDR2 ANQGSEA. CDR3: CSVRGLAGYNEQFF. The DNA of the CDR3 is TGCAGCGTTAGGGGACTAGCGGGGTACAATGAGCAGTTCTTC.

This clonotype was recorded many times. The chain combines TRBV7-2 with TRBJ2-1, with D tentatively TRBD2 (5 bases). Trimming cost V 5 bases and J 8 bases, with 19 bases left between them. The CDR3 length is 15 residues. Germline CDR1 and CDR2: SGHTA and FQGNSA. CDR3 sequence reads: CASSQGYGIVYEQFF. CDR3 coding DNA: TGTGCCAGCAGCCAAGGCTACGGGATTGTATATGAGCAGTTCTTC. The full variable domain, completed using reference TRBV7-2 and TRBJ2-1, is GAGVSQSPSNKVTEKGKDVELRCDPISGHTALYWYRQSLGQGLEFLIYFQGNSAPDKSGLPSDRFSAERTGGSVSTLTIQRTQQEDSAVYLCASSQGYGIVYEQFFGPGTRLTVL.

This clonotype has a handful of counts. CDR3 DNA: TGTGCCACTACGATAAGGTGGACTGAAGCTTTCTTT. It encodes CATTIRWTEAFF. The V call is TRBV12-3 or TRBV12-4, the J call TRBJ1-1; D unclear. This CDR3 region has 12 residues. V lost 10 bases and J lost 5, with 14 bases in between.

CDR3 region: CASSLTRTQETQYF. Here the CDR3 DNA reads TGTGCCAGCAGCTTAACTCGCACTCAAGAGACCCAGTACTTC. The V and J genes are TRBV11-2 and TRBJ2-5; unclear D gene. V lost 2 bases and J lost 2, with 9 bases in between. This CDR3 has 14 residues. Germline lookup yields CDR1 SGHAT and CDR2 FQNNGV.

The V gene is TRBV30, the J gene TRBJ2-1; 7 bases agree with TRBD2. Germline V CDR1 and CDR2: GTSNPN, SVGIG (reference sequence). The trim removed 2 bases at V and 9 bases at J, leaving 4 bases unmatched. CDR3 length: 12 residues. The CDR3, as DNA: TGTGCCTGGAGTCTAAGCGGGGTTGAGCAGTTCTTC. Its translation is CAWSLSGVEQFF.

This clonotype appeared a few times. V is TRBV27 and J is TRBJ1-1; maybe TRBD1 (5 bases). From germline, CDR1 is MNHEY and CDR2 SMNVEV (reference sequence). The CDR3 consists of 14 residues. Trimming left V 6 bases short and J 0 bases short, with 11 bases between. CDR3 loop: CASRKRQMNTEAFF. CDR3 DNA sequence: TGTGCCAGCAGAAAGAGACAGATGAACACTGAAGCTTTCTTT.

This clonotype showed up just a few times. An end of the junction differs from the germline gene, which may be a read error. The V and J genes are TRBV10-2 and TRBJ2-3, with TRBD2 matching 11 bases. This CDR3 is built from 13 residues. Germline CDR1 reads WSHSY; CDR2 reads SAAADI. The CDR3 region has the DNA TGCGCCAGCAGTGAGTCCACTAGCGGGAGTGTTAATTTT. Residues: CASSESTSGSVNF.

This clonotype was observed a few times. In nucleotides, the CDR3 is TGTGCCAGCAGCAATCCGGGGGGCGTTGAAAAACTGTTTTTT. It codes for CASSNPGGVEKLFF. The chain employs TRBV7-2 and TRBJ1-4; tentative D call: TRBD1 (6 bases). CDR1 and CDR2 from the germline V gene are SGHTA and FQGNSA. V lost 5 bases and J 7 bases, leaving 14 bases between the germline ends. This CDR3 is built from 14 residues.

This clonotype was recorded a few times. V and J are TRBV20-1 and TRBJ2-1; 9 bases fit TRBD2. The CDR3 has 19 residues. V was pared by 0 bases and J by 0 bases, with 12 bases of the junction left unmatched. Germline V gene sequence: CDR1 DFQATT, CDR2 SNEGSKA (reference sequence). CDR3 region: CSARDLTSGTLGSYNEQFF. Written as DNA, the CDR3 is TGCAGTGCTAGAGACCTGACTAGCGGAACGCTAGGCTCCTACAATGAGCAGTTCTTC.

The chain couples TRBV7-6 to TRBJ1-5; perhaps TRBD1 as D (5 bases). Per the germline V gene, CDR1 is SGHVS and CDR2 is FNYEAQ. CDR3 size: 15 residues. V gave up 1 base and J gave up 5 bases, with 12 bases separating them. The CDR3 region is CASSLGGGKHQPQHF. The CDR3, as DNA: TGTGCCAGCAGCTTAGGGGGGGGGAAACATCAGCCCCAGCATTTT.

This clonotype was seen once. The V and J genes are TRBV20-1 and TRBJ2-7; D unresolved. V lost 3 bases and J 0 bases, leaving 12 bases between the germline ends. CDR1 is DFQATT, CDR2 SNEGSKA, per germline (reference sequence). The CDR3 totals 14 residues. CDR3 coding DNA: TGCAGTGCTAGGTGGATCTCGGGCTCCTACGAGCAGTACTTC. Translation: CSARWISGSYEQYF.

The table lists this clonotype with many counts. The chain uses TRBV7-8 and TRBJ1-2; D might be TRBD1 (5 bases). CDR3 length: 15 residues. Trimming left V 1 base short and J 7 bases short, with 16 bases between. Germline values: CDR1 SGHVS, CDR2 FQNEAQ. CDR3 bases: TGTGCCAGCAGCTTAGTAGCCAGGGAATCCGGTGGCTACACCTTC. Protein product: CASSLVARESGGYTF.

The chain combines TRBV7-2 with TRBJ2-2, with 10 positions matching TRBD2. From germline, CDR1 is SGHTA and CDR2 FQGNSA. With V trimmed by 5 bases and J by 6 bases, 9 bases remained unmatched. The CDR3 is 16 amino acids. CDR3 DNA: TGTGCCAGCAGCCCGCCGGGACTAGCGTTTTCCGGGGAGCTGTTTTTT. Encoded protein: CASSPPGLAFSGELFF.

The V and J genes are TRBV6-1 and TRBJ2-1, with D unresolved. Germline V gene lookup returns CDR1 MNHNS and CDR2 SASEGT. V lost 2 bases, J lost 1 base, and 9 bases lay in between. The CDR3 consists of 15 residues. The CDR3 spells CASSEQGFSYNEQFF. CDR3 DNA sequence: TGTGCCAGCAGTGAACAAGGATTTTCCTACAATGAGCAGTTCTTC.

This chain connects TRBV12-3 or TRBV12-4 to TRBJ2-1; 7 nucleotides agree with TRBD1. V dropped 5 bases and J dropped 0; count of bases not matched to a gene: 4. The CDR3 has 15 amino acids. The CDR3 region has the DNA TGTGCCAGCAGTACAGGGGTCAGCTCCTACAATGAGCAGTTCTTC. Translation: CASSTGVSSYNEQFF.

CDR3 in amino acids: CATNLGGGYNEQFF. CDR3 bases: TGTGCCACGAACCTGGGGGGGGGATACAATGAGCAGTTCTTC. The chain combines TRBV19 with TRBJ2-1; TRBD2 matches 7 bases. V shed 10 bases, J shed 4 bases, and the junction held 10 bases outside the gene matches. The CDR3 has 14 amino acids. CDR1 is LNHDA, CDR2 SQIVND, per germline (reference sequence).